This TCR beta chain appears in the sequencing data of a study of follicular helper T cells after annual influenza vaccination. Study-level background: After each seasonal flu vaccination, blood came on days 0, 7 and 28. General study results and limits: ICOS+CD38+ cTfh clonality change tracked circulating plasmablast frequency change. Day 7 ICOS+CD38+ clones were most often found later in ICOS-CD38- cTfh cells.

Time point specified: 2015-2016 season, pre-vaccination. V lost 6 bases and J lost 7, with 13 bases in between. This CDR3 contains 13 residues. Looked up from germline, CDR1 is KGHSH and CDR2 is LQKENI. As for this clone: The target antigen is unknown.

The repertoire was sequenced with immunoSEQ multiplex PCR; TCRdb's copy has only in-frame clones and lacks some. The table records some 9,000 clones, approximately 90% of them present only once. J is TRBJ1-3 and V is TRBV18; no definite D call. Sequenced material: CXCR5+ CD38- circulating T follicular helper cells from blood, taken on the day of influenza vaccination. Indicated subset: circulating Tfh, non-naive CD4+CXCR5+PD-1+ (ICOS+CD38+ or ICOS-CD38-). The clonotype originates from an adult who received the influenza vaccine. The CDR3 here is CASSLQGANTIYF. The DNA of the CDR3 is TGTGCCAGCTCGCTCCAAGGCGCGAACACCATATATTTT.